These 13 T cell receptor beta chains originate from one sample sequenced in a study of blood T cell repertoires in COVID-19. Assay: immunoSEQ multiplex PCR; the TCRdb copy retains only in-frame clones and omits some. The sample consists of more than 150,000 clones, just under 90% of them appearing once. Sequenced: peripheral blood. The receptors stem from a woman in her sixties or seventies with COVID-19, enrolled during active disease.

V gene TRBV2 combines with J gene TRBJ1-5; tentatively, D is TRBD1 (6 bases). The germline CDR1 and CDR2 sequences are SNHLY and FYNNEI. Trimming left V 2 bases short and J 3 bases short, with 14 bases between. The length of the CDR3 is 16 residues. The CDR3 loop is CASSELGGQNNQPQHF. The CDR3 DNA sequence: TGTGCCAGCAGTGAACTGGGGGGGCAGAACAATCAGCCCCAGCATTTT.

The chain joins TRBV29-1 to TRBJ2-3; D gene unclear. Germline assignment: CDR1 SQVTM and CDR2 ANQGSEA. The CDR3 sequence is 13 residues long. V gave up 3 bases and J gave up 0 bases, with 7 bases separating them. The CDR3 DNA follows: TGCAGCGTTGAGAGTATCAGCACAGATACGCAGTATTTT. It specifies CSVESISTDTQYF.

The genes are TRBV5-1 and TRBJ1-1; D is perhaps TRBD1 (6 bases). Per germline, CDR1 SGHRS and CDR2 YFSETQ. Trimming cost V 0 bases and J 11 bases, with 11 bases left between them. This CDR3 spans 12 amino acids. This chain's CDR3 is CASSLEGQGAFF. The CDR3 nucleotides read TGCGCCAGCAGCTTGGAGGGACAAGGGGCTTTCTTT. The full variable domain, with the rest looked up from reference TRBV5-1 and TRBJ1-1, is KAGVTQTPRYLIKTRGQQVTLSCSPISGHRSVSWYQQTPGQGLQFLFEYFSETQRNKGNFPGRFSGRQFSNSRSEMNVSTLELGDSALYLCASSLEGQGAFFGQGTRLTVV.

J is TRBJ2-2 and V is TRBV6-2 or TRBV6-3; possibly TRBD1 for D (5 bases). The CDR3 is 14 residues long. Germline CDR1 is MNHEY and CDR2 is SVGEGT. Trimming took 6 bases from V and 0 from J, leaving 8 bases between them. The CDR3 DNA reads TGTGCCAGCAGCCTGACAGCGAACACCGGGGAGCTGTTTTTT. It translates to CASSLTANTGELFF.

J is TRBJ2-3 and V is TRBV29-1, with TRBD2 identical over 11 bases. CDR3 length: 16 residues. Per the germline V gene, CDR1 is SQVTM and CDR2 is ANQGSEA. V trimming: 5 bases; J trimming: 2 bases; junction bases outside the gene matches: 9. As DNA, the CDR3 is TGCAGCGTTTCCCAGGGACTAGCGGAAAACACAGATACGCAGTATTTT. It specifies CSVSQGLAENTDTQYF.

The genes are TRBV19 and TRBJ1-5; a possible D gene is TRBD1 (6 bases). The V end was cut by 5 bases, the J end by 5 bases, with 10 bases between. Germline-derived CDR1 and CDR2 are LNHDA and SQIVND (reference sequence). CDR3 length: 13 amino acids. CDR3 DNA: TGTGCCAGTAGTCCGACAGGCCATCAGCCCCAGCATTTT. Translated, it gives CASSPTGHQPQHF.

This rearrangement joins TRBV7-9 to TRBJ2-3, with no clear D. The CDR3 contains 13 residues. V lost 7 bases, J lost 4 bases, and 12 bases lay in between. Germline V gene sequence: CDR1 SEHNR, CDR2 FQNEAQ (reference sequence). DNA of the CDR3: TGTGCCAGCACCCCCAGGAAGTCAGATACGCAGTATTTT. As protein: CASTPRKSDTQYF.

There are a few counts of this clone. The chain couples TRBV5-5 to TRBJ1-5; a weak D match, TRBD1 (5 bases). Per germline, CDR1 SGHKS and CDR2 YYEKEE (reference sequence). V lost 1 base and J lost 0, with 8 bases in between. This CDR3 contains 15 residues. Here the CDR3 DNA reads TGTGCCAGCAGCTTGACAGGTCGTAGCAATCAGCCCCAGCATTTT. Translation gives CASSLTGRSNQPQHF.

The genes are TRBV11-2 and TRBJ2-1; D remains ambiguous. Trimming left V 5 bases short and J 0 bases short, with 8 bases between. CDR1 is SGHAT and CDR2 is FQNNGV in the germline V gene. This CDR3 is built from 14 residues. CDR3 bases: TGTGCCAGCAGCCTACAGAGCTCCTACAATGAGCAGTTCTTC. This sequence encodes CASSLQSSYNEQFF.

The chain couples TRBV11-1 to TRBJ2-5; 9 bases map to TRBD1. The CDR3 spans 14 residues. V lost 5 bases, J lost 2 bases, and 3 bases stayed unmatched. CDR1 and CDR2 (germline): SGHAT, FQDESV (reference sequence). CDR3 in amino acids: CASSMDRGQETQYF. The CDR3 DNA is TGTGCCAGCAGCATGGACAGGGGTCAAGAGACCCAGTACTTC.

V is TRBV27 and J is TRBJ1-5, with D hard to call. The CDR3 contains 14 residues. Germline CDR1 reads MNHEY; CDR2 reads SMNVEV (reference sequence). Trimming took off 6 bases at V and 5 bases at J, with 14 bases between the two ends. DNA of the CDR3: TGTGCCAGCAGCCCCATAGACTGGGATCAGCCCCAGCATTTT. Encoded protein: CASSPIDWDQPQHF.

The chain's CDR3 is CASRFMSGLNYGYTF. The CDR3 coding sequence is TGTGCCAGCAGGTTTATGTCAGGTCTTAACTATGGCTACACCTTC. V and J are TRBV2 and TRBJ1-2, with D unclear. V was pared by 6 bases and J by 1 base, with 15 bases between. Germline V gene lookup returns CDR1 SNHLY and CDR2 FYNNEI. The CDR3 loop spans 15 amino acids.

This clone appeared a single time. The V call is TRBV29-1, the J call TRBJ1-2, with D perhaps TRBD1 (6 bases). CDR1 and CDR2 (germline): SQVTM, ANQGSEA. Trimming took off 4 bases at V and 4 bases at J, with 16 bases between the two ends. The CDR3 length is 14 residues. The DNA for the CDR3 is TGCAGCGTTGCGGAGGGGGGGATTTCCTATGGCTACACCTTC. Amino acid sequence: CSVAEGGISYGYTF.